The 9 T cell receptor beta chains below come from one sample, sequenced in a study of tissue T cells after allogeneic stem cell transplantation. The data were produced by immunoSEQ multiplex PCR, yet TCRdb's version contains in-frame clones alone and is incomplete. The data hold thousands of clones, with about 47% observed a single time. Time point noted: mouse harvest day 7 after allogeneic transplant. Tail vein injection delivered 10^7 T-cell-depleted bone marrow cells and 10^6 splenic CD5+ T cells. The source material was gut tissue. These receptors originate from a female BALB/c mouse given C57BL/6 T cells with graft-versus-host disease after an allogeneic hematopoietic cell transplant.

With respect to this clone: Each gene name is a mouse one. The read stops 1 residue short of the end of the CDR3; the missing end is completed from the germline J gene. The chain links TRBV23 to TRBJ2-7; the table's D call, TRBD2, has no DNA check behind it. This CDR3 is built from 13 residues. CDR1 and CDR2 (germline): KGHTA, FQNQQP. The part of the CDR3 DNA that was read is TGCTCCAGCAGTCAATCGATGGGGGGAGAACAGTAC. Protein: CSSSQSMGGEQY. The entire CDR3 is CSSSQSMGGEQYF.

Concerning this clone itself: Gene names and germline match the mouse. The CDR3 is CGAQQQDTQYF. Partial CDR3 DNA: TGTGGTGCCCAACAGCAAGACACCCAGTAC. The rearrangement uses TRBV20 and TRBJ2-5; D is uncertain. Sequencing ends 1 residue short of the CDR3 end; the germline J gene provides the rest. V dropped 6 bases and J dropped 3 bases, with 7 bases sitting between them. Germline lookup yields CDR1 GFQATS and CDR2 STVNSAI. This CDR3 has 11 amino acids.

As for this clone: The gene names given are mouse names. The CDR3 extends 1 residue past the end of the read, so its final part is completed from the germline J gene. The chain links TRBV3 to TRBJ2-3; 8 bases line up with TRBD2. The CDR3 spans 15 residues. Germline V gene lookup returns CDR1 SNHLY and CDR2 FYNGKV (reference sequence). V shed 2 bases, J shed 3 bases, and the junction held 4 bases outside the gene matches. CDR3 DNA (partial): TGTGCCAGCAGCTTACGGGGGGGGCGAGCAGAAACGCTGTAT. This codes for CASSLRGGRAETLY. The entire CDR3 protein reads CASSLRGGRAETLYF.

There are a few counts of this clone. Mouse names are used for the genes. The DNA ends 1 residue before the CDR3 does, and the rest of the CDR3 is filled in from the germline J gene. This chain joins TRBV29 and TRBJ2-3; D may match TRBD1 or TRBD2 (5 bases each). V was trimmed by 2 bases and J by 1 base, leaving 7 bases between them. Germline values: CDR1 MSHET, CDR2 SYDVDS. The CDR3 is 14 residues long. CDR3 DNA, as far as it was read: TGTGCTAGCAGTTTAGGGGGTGGTGCAGAAACGCTGTAT. This codes for CASSLGGGAETLY. The complete CDR3 sequence is CASSLGGGAETLYF. The full variable domain, with the rest looked up from reference TRBV29 and TRBJ2-3, is DMKVTQMPRYLIKRMGENVLLECGQDMSHETMYWYRQDPGLGLQLIYISYDVDSNSEGDIPKGYRVSRKKREHFSLILDSAKTNQTSVYFCASSLGGGAETLYFGSGTRLTVL.

With respect to this clone: Gene names are the mouse ones. The CDR3 is cut off 1 residue early in the read; its end comes from the germline J gene. J is TRBJ2-2 and V is TRBV19; 8 nucleotides align to TRBD1. V shed 1 base, J shed 0 bases, and the junction held 2 bases outside the gene matches. Germline CDR1 reads FNHDT; CDR2 reads SITEND (reference sequence). This CDR3 spans 16 amino acids. The CDR3 sequence is CASSIRTGSNTGQLYF. Partial CDR3 DNA: TGTGCCAGCAGTATAAGGACAGGGTCAAACACCGGGCAGCTCTAC.

Remarks on this clone: Gene names refer to mouse genes. The CDR3 end falls 1 residue outside the read, so it is completed with the germline J gene. Other nucleotide sequences from this sample produce the same CDR3. The chain combines TRBV13-2 with TRBJ2-5, with 8 bases matching TRBD1. The CDR3 runs 14 residues. The V gene's germline CDR1 is NNHNN and CDR2 SYGAGS (reference sequence). V gave up 5 bases and J gave up 0 bases; unmatched junction bases: 2. The CDR3 bases that were read are TGTGCCAGCGGAGACAGGGGTAACCAAGACACCCAGTAC. Encoded protein: CASGDRGNQDTQY. The complete CDR3 sequence is CASGDRGNQDTQYF.

A note on this clone: Mouse gene names and germline throughout. The CDR3 extends 1 residue past the end of the read, so its final part is completed from the germline J gene. This chain uses TRBV3 with TRBJ1-4, with a tentative D call TRBD1 (6 bases). The CDR3 consists of 14 residues. V lost 5 bases and J lost 4, with 11 bases in between. Germline CDR1 and CDR2: SNHLY and FYNGKV (reference sequence). Partial CDR3 DNA: TGTGCCAGCAGCCCCGGGGGCTTCAACGAAAGATTATTT. Amino acids: CASSPGGFNERLF. The full CDR3 protein reads CASSPGGFNERLFF.

Remarks on this clone: Gene names follow the mouse nomenclature. The observed sequence ends 1 residue before the CDR3 terminus, with the missing tail filled in from the germline J gene. This chain joins TRBV12-2 and TRBJ2-1, with a weak D call TRBD1 (5 bases). Between the trimmed V and J ends, which lost 4 bases and 1 base, there was a span of 7 bases. This CDR3 spans 13 amino acids. Germline V gene data show CDR1 as SGHLS and CDR2 as HYDKME. The CDR3 is CASSRTNYAEQFF. The CDR3 DNA, read in part, is TGTGCCAGCTCCCGGACAAACTATGCTGAGCAGTTC.

As for this clone: The gene symbols are mouse symbols. Read sequence stops 1 residue before the CDR3 end, and the germline J gene provides the missing end. The chain carries TRBV3 and TRBJ2-3, with 8 bases fitting TRBD2. Per germline, CDR1 SNHLY and CDR2 FYNGKV (reference sequence). The trim removed 5 bases at V and 0 bases at J, leaving 4 bases unmatched. The CDR3 is 15 residues long. CDR3 DNA, as far as it was read: TGTGCCAGCAGCCGACTGGGGACTAGTGCAGAAACGCTGTAT. Translating it yields CASSRLGTSAETLY. The entire CDR3 is CASSRLGTSAETLYF. Filled out from reference TRBV3 and TRBJ2-3, the complete variable domain reads GPKVLQIPSHQIIDMGQMVTLNCDPVSNHLYFYWYKQILGQQMEFLVNFYNGKVMEKSKLFKDQFSVERPDGSYFTLKIQPTALEDSAVYFCASSRLGTSAETLYFGSGTRLTVL.